This T cell receptor (beta chain) was sequenced during a study of monozygotic twins with inflammatory bowel disease. Study-level results: IBD patients showed reduced TCRbeta diversity (inverse Simpson) versus healthy co-twins. Relative to healthy twins, IBD patients had fewer clonotypes in common with others, a gap that was especially apparent with disease activity. Extra variability in the repertoires of patients may have come from differing immunosuppressive treatments.

UMIs that included a 6-nucleotide sample barcode were added by template switching, which took place during cDNA synthesis. TCRdb reanalyzed the 5' RACE reads, giving one entry per CDR3 protein sequence and no DNA. Recorded for this sample: roughly 300,000 distinct CDR3 sequences. For this clonotype: Its antigen is unknown.

Looked up from germline, CDR1 is LNHDA and CDR2 is SQIVND (reference sequence). The CDR3 contains 16 residues. The chain recombines TRBV19 with TRBJ1-1; TCRdb's D call, TRBD1, is unchecked because there is no DNA. The sequencing input was blood. This TCR was recovered from a human donor with ulcerative colitis or Crohn's disease, or a healthy co-twin of an affected twin (not recorded which). CDR3 in amino acids: CASSSLGVGVNTEAFF.